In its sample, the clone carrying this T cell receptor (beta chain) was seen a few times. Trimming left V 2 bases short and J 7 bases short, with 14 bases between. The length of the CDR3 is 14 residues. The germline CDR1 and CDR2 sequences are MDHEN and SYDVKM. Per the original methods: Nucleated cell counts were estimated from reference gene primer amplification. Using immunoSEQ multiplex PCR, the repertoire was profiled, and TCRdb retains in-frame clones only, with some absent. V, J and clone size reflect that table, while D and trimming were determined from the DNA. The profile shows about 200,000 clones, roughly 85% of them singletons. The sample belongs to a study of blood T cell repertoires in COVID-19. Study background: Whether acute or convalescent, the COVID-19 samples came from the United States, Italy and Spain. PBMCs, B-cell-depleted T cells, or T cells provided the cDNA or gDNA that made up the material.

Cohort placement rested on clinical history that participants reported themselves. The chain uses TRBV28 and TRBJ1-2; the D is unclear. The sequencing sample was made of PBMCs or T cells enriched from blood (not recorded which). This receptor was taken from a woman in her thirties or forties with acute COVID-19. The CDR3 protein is CASSLTVTHGGYTF. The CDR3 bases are TGTGCCAGCAGTTTAACCGTGACACACGGTGGCTACACCTTC.